Described below is a single TCR beta chain sequence and its context. Germline V gene lookup returns CDR1 LNHDA and CDR2 SQIVND (reference sequence). V lost 7 bases to trimming and J lost 9 bases, with 16 bases between them. There are 13 residues in the CDR3. The data derive from a study of cytomegalovirus exposure and HLA in healthy donors. The study ran its PCR with 60 Vbeta and 13 Jbeta primers. Here immunoSEQ multiplex PCR was the method, and the copy in TCRdb shows in-frame clones only, minus some. The sample consists of about 120,000 clones, 75% to 90% of them appearing once. This receptor was taken from a middle-aged man in good health and CMV-seronegative. The chain joins TRBV19 to TRBJ1-5; no firm D call. Sequencing was carried out using PBMCs. The chain's CDR3 is CASNILSSGPQHF. The CDR3 DNA reads as TGTGCCAGTAATATCCTGAGCTCTGGGCCCCAGCATTTT.